The 20 T cell receptor beta chains below all came from one sample that was sequenced in a study of response to subunit inactivated influenza vaccine. From the RT-PCR reads, TCRdb called clonotypes with MiXCR, one entry per CDR3 protein. The table shows roughly 570,000 distinct CDR3 sequences, with 10% to 15% occurring only once. The input for sequencing was PBMCs from blood, taken more than 35 days after vaccination. These receptors were collected from a man in his forties or fifties who received an inactivated influenza vaccine.

This clonotype was detected a few times. This sequence joins TRBV25-1 and TRBJ2-3; 9 bases are a match to TRBD1. CDR3 length: 16 residues. Germline CDR1 is MGHDK and CDR2 is SYGVNS. The V segment lost 0 bases and the J segment 3 bases; nucleotides outside the gene matches: 4. The DNA for the CDR3 is TGTGCCAGCAGTGAATACTACAGGGGGCCGACAGATACGCAGTATTTT. Translated, it gives CASSEYYRGPTDTQYF.

V and J are TRBV11-2 and TRBJ2-7, with TRBD2 as a possible D gene (6 bases). Trimming pared 3 bases from V and 2 bases from J, leaving 17 bases between. This CDR3 comprises 16 residues. Germline V gene data show CDR1 as SGHAT and CDR2 as FQNNGV. CDR3 amino acids: CASSFGIPWGAYEQYF. The DNA for the CDR3 is TGTGCCAGCAGCTTTGGTATCCCATGGGGGGCCTACGAGCAGTACTTC.

There are many counts of this clonotype. This chain uses TRBV29-1 with TRBJ2-5, with D possibly being TRBD2 (6 bases). From germline, CDR1 is SQVTM and CDR2 ANQGSEA. The V end lost 4 bases, the J end lost 7 bases, and 13 bases lay between the germline ends. This CDR3 is built from 12 residues. For the CDR3, the DNA is TGCAGCGTTGCGGCCCCCGGGGGGACCCAGTACTTC. It is translated as CSVAAPGGTQYF. Combining the CDR3 with reference TRBV29-1 and TRBJ2-5 gives the whole variable domain SAVISQKPSRDICQRGTSLTIQCQVDSQVTMMFWYRQQPGQSLTLIATANQGSEATYESGFVIDKFPISRPNLTFSTLTVSNMSPEDSSIYLCSVAAPGGTQYFGPGTRLLVL.

This clonotype was detected a few times. V is TRBV24-1 and J is TRBJ2-5; D gene unclear. Germline-derived CDR1 and CDR2 are KGHDR and SFDVKD. The CDR3 extends over 17 amino acids. Trimming shortened V by 4 bases and J by 1 base, and 18 bases separated the two germline ends. CDR3 nucleotide sequence: TGTGCCACCAGTGACCCCCACCCCAAGTCCTTCCAAGAGACCCAGTACTTC. Residues: CATSDPHPKSFQETQYF.

This clonotype was found many times. The chain combines TRBV29-1 with TRBJ2-7; 7 nucleotides align to TRBD2. Germline CDR1 is SQVTM and CDR2 is ANQGSEA. Trimming removed 6 bases from V and 5 bases from J; junction bases left unmatched: 13. This CDR3 has 14 amino acids. CDR3 amino acids: CSVIVLAQIDEQYF. DNA of the CDR3: TGCAGCGTAATCGTACTAGCGCAGATCGACGAGCAGTACTTC.

This clonotype was observed a handful of times. The V gene is TRBV4-2, the J gene TRBJ2-5; D is undetermined. Germline assignment: CDR1 LGHNA and CDR2 YNFKEQ. This CDR3 is built from 13 residues. Between the trimmed V and J ends, which lost 4 bases and 1 base, there was a span of 7 bases. The CDR3 sequence: CASSPASQETQYF. DNA for the CDR3: TGTGCCAGCAGCCCTGCCTCCCAAGAGACCCAGTACTTC.

There are a few counts of this clonotype. The rearrangement links TRBV2 to TRBJ2-3; no clear D gene. The CDR3 totals 14 residues. V was pared by 6 bases and J by 6 bases, with 16 bases between. Germline values: CDR1 SNHLY, CDR2 FYNNEI. CDR3 amino acids: CASSALGKMDTQYF. CDR3 DNA sequence: TGTGCCAGCAGCGCCTTGGGAAAAATGGATACGCAGTATTTT.

The chain has TRBV10-3 and TRBJ1-1; D not certain. The V gene's germline CDR1 is ENHRY and CDR2 SYGVKD. Deletions cut 3 bases from V and 0 bases from J, with 2 bases between. The CDR3 is 12 amino acids. The CDR3 reads CAISEMNTEAFF. CDR3 in DNA: TGTGCCATCAGTGAAATGAACACTGAAGCTTTCTTT.

This clonotype was observed a few times. This chain joins TRBV7-2 and TRBJ2-3, with 9 bases aligning to TRBD2. The germline V gene encodes CDR1 SGHTA and CDR2 FQGNSA. This CDR3 region has 16 residues. V lost 1 base and J lost 7; bases outside the gene matches: 9. The CDR3 bases are TGTGCCAGCAGCTTAGGGCGGGGGGGCGAACCACATACGCAGTATTTT. It codes for CASSLGRGGEPHTQYF.

There are many counts of this clonotype. The V gene is TRBV5-1, the J gene TRBJ1-1; 7 positions match TRBD1. Germline CDR1 SGHRS, CDR2 YFSETQ. The CDR3 totals 14 residues. V lost 0 bases, J lost 6 bases, and 5 bases stayed unmatched. In nucleotides, the CDR3 is TGCGCCAGCAGCTTGGCCGGACAGGATCCTGAAGCTTTCTTT. It codes for CASSLAGQDPEAFF.

This clonotype was detected many times. V gene TRBV6-1 combines with J gene TRBJ2-3; no clear D. V was shortened by 3 bases and J by 0 bases, with 10 bases between the two germline ends. CDR1 and CDR2 (germline): MNHNS, SASEGT. The CDR3 runs to 15 residues. The CDR3 DNA reads as TGTGCCAGCAGTGAGGGCCCGCTAAGCACAGATACGCAGTATTTT. It is translated as CASSEGPLSTDTQYF.

The rearrangement links TRBV2 to TRBJ1-4; D call uncertain. Germline CDR1 SNHLY, CDR2 FYNNEI. The V gene lost 8 bases and the J gene lost 3 bases, with 7 bases spanning the gap. The CDR3 length is 12 residues. This chain's CDR3 is CASSRPNEKLFF. Written as DNA, the CDR3 is TGTGCCAGCTCCCGTCCTAATGAAAAACTGTTTTTT.

This clonotype showed up just a few times. The chain uses TRBV9 and TRBJ1-1, with D unresolved. CDR1 is SGDLS and CDR2 is YYNGEE in the germline V gene. This CDR3 has 13 residues. Trimming stripped 4 bases from V and 10 bases from J, with 17 bases between. CDR3 loop: CASSPPAEGRAFF. Here the CDR3 DNA reads TGTGCCAGCAGCCCCCCCGCGGAAGGTCGAGCTTTCTTT.

The chain carries TRBV20-1 and TRBJ2-7; D is unresolved. V was shortened by 8 bases and J by 5 bases, with 25 bases between the two germline ends. Germline lookup yields CDR1 DFQATT and CDR2 SNEGSKA (reference sequence). The CDR3 has 15 amino acids. CDR3 region: CSTLAPGPGWDEQYF. The DNA of the CDR3 is TGCAGTACCCTTGCCCCGGGTCCTGGGTGGGACGAGCAGTACTTC.

Ten or more counts support this clonotype. J is TRBJ2-2 and V is TRBV10-3; tentative D call: TRBD1 (6 bases). V gave up 6 bases and J gave up 2 bases, with 16 bases separating them. Germline CDR1 and CDR2: ENHRY and SYGVKD. CDR3 length equals 16 residues. The CDR3 nucleotides are TGTGCCATCAGGCCCGACAGGACACTTAACACCGGGGAGCTGTTTTTT. It translates to CAIRPDRTLNTGELFF.

The sample holds many counts of this clonotype. This chain links TRBV20-1 with TRBJ1-2; TRBD1 agrees at 7 bases. The J segment lost 6 bases and the V segment lost 4 bases, leaving 8 bases of the junction unmatched. The CDR3 has 13 residues. Germline loops: CDR1 DFQATT, CDR2 SNEGSKA (reference sequence). Here the CDR3 DNA reads TGCAGTGCTAACCCGGGAGGGGGCAATGGCTACACCTTC. Its translation: CSANPGGGNGYTF.

This clonotype has a handful of counts. This sequence joins TRBV3-1 and TRBJ2-3; D gene unclear. This CDR3 comprises 14 residues. V lost 4 bases and J lost 5, with 13 bases in between. Germline assignment: CDR1 LGHDT and CDR2 YNNKEL (reference sequence). CDR3 DNA sequence: TGTGCCAGCAGCCCGCACGCGGACGGAGATACGCAGTATTTT. Protein product: CASSPHADGDTQYF.

The CDR3 nucleotides read TGTGCCAGCAGTTACTGGGGCCTGGGGAACACTGAAGCTTTCTTT. The encoded protein is CASSYWGLGNTEAFF. V gene TRBV6-2 or TRBV6-3 combines with J gene TRBJ1-1, with TRBD1 as a possible D gene (5 bases). Germline V gene lookup returns CDR1 MNHEY and CDR2 SVGEGT. The V and J ends lost 1 base and 1 base respectively, with 10 bases between them. The CDR3 is made up of 15 amino acids.

This clonotype was found many times. This chain uses TRBV5-1 with TRBJ1-1, with a tentative D call TRBD1 (5 bases). Trimming took off 0 bases at V and 1 base at J, with 7 bases between the two ends. The germline CDR1 and CDR2 sequences are SGHRS and YFSETQ. The CDR3 has 14 amino acids. The CDR3 region has the DNA TGCGCCAGCAGCTTGGGGACAAAGAACACTGAAGCTTTCTTT. This codes for CASSLGTKNTEAFF.

As concerns this clonotype: A read error may be the cause here, since a much bigger clone is one base away. This sequence joins TRBV7-9 and TRBJ2-3, with D possibly called TRBD1 or TRBD2 (5 bases each). V was cut by 5 bases and J by 0 bases, with 9 bases left in between. Looked up from germline, CDR1 is SEHNR and CDR2 is FQNEAQ (reference sequence). This CDR3 is 14 amino acids long. The CDR3 DNA sequence: TGTGCCAGCAGCCCCTGGGGGAGCACAGATACGCAGTATTTT. This encodes CASSPWGSTDTQYF.